This paragraph covers one T cell receptor (beta chain) sequence. What it binds is unknown. Regarding time point: baseline, week 1 (first vaccination visit). The sample's treatment: pre-vaccination baseline after standard-of-care therapy. These data come from a study of a mutant IDH1 vaccine in newly diagnosed glioma. Study as a whole: Receipt of radiotherapy, temozolomide, or both preceded the study, and most received both.

The V and J ends lost 5 bases and 0 bases respectively, with 17 bases between them. The CDR3 totals 16 residues. Per the germline V gene, CDR1 is SGHNT and CDR2 is YYREEE (reference sequence). Sequencing was performed with immunoSEQ multiplex PCR; in TCRdb, only in-frame clones are kept and a portion is missing. The sample includes tens of thousands of clones, about 80% of them seen just once. Findings and limits, study-wide: Apparently, pseudoprogression bore no relation to changes among the top peripheral T cell clonotypes.

The V gene is TRBV5-4, the J gene TRBJ1-2; tentatively, D is TRBD1 (6 bases). The material sequenced was PBMCs, taken from a glioma patient treated with radiotherapy, temozolomide or both. The receptor comes from a woman between 50 and 59 years old with glioma. CDR3 coding DNA: TGTGCCAGCAGTCGGGGGACCTCAGGGGCTAACTATGGCTACACCTTC. It encodes CASSRGTSGANYGYTF.